The 25 T cell receptor beta chains presented below share a single source sample, sequenced in a study of shared T cell receptors in the human thymus. Some clones are missing from TCRdb's copy, which holds only in-frame ones; the method was immunoSEQ multiplex PCR. The sample contains hundreds of thousands of clones, around 87% of which appear only once. The sample was also linked to a second study, of human thymus T cells.

Sequenced: thymocytes. All receptors come from a boy less than two years old with a congenital heart defect.

The chain couples TRBV10-3 to TRBJ2-2, with 8 positions matching TRBD2. V shed 3 bases, J shed 1 base, and the junction held 7 bases outside the gene matches. This CDR3 has 17 amino acids. CDR1 ENHRY and CDR2 SYGVKD come from the germline V gene. The CDR3 coding sequence is TGTGCCATCAGTGAAAATTTAAGCGGGAGGAACACCGGGGAGCTGTTTTTT. Translated: CAISENLSGRNTGELFF.

The chain employs TRBV6-1 and TRBJ1-1; 7 nucleotides line up with TRBD1. Germline V gene data show CDR1 as MNHNS and CDR2 as SASEGT. The CDR3 runs 13 residues. Losses at the gene ends were 7 bases for V and 7 bases for J; bases not matched to a gene: 9. The CDR3 protein is CASMTSPGGEAFF. The CDR3 DNA follows: TGTGCCAGCATGACGTCCCCAGGGGGTGAAGCTTTCTTT.

The chain has TRBV5-1 and TRBJ2-7; the match to TRBD1 covers 7 bases. With 5 bases clipped from V and 1 base from J, the junction kept 12 bases outside the gene matches. Germline loops: CDR1 SGHRS, CDR2 YFSETQ. This CDR3 has 16 residues. The CDR3 loop reads CASRMDDRVGSYEQYF. The DNA of the CDR3 is TGCGCCAGCAGGATGGACGACAGGGTTGGGTCCTACGAGCAGTACTTC.

This clone appeared a few times. The V and J genes are TRBV7-8 and TRBJ1-6; possibly TRBD1 for D (6 bases). The CDR3 runs 14 residues. The V and J ends lost 5 bases and 7 bases respectively, with 12 bases between them. Germline V gene data show CDR1 as SGHVS and CDR2 as FQNEAQ. The CDR3 DNA reads TGTGCCAGCAGCCCCCGGGACACCAATTCACCCCTCCACTTT. Protein product: CASSPRDTNSPLHF.

The chain joins TRBV15 to TRBJ2-7; D gene ambiguous. The CDR3 runs 14 residues. Germline V gene data show CDR1 as LNHNV and CDR2 as YYDKDF (reference sequence). The germline V and J ends were trimmed by 1 base and 1 base, with 8 bases remaining between them. As DNA, the CDR3 is TGTGCCACCAGCAGAGGACACCTATCCTACGAGCAGTACTTC. Translation: CATSRGHLSYEQYF. Based on the CDR3 plus reference TRBV15 and TRBJ2-7, the full variable domain is DAMVIQNPRYQVTQFGKPVTLSCSQTLNHNVMYWYQQKSSQAPKLLFHYYDKDFNNEADTPDNFQSRRPNTSFCFLDIRSPGLGDTAMYLCATSRGHLSYEQYFGPGTRLTVT.

This chain joins TRBV7-6 and TRBJ2-7, with D unresolved. Germline assignment: CDR1 SGHVS and CDR2 FNYEAQ. The ends were cut back, 5 bases at V and 2 bases at J, with 10 bases in the middle. The CDR3 extends over 13 amino acids. CDR3 sequence reads: CASSPRGTYEQYF. The DNA for the CDR3 is TGTGCCAGCAGCCCGCGAGGCACCTACGAGCAGTACTTC.

The chain combines TRBV5-6 with TRBJ2-1, with TRBD2 identical over 7 bases. CDR1 and CDR2 from the germline V gene are SGHDT and YYEEEE. V trimming: 1 base; J trimming: 0 bases; junction bases outside the gene matches: 1. This CDR3 is 15 amino acids long. In DNA form, the CDR3 reads TGTGCCAGCAGCTTGTTAGCGGGCTCCTACAATGAGCAGTTCTTC. It is translated as CASSLLAGSYNEQFF.

CDR3 nucleotides: TGCGCCAGCAGCCAAGTAGATGACAGGATTAGCAATCAGCCCCAGCATTTT. Translating gives CASSQVDDRISNQPQHF. The chain carries TRBV4-1 and TRBJ1-5, with D possibly being TRBD1 (6 bases). Germline CDR1 and CDR2: MGHRA and YSYEKL. V gave up 1 base and J gave up 0 bases, with 13 bases separating them. This CDR3 has 17 amino acids.

The rearrangement links TRBV30 to TRBJ1-5, with 10 bases that match TRBD1. This CDR3 comprises 18 residues. V lost 1 base and J lost 0; bases outside the gene matches: 9. Germline CDR1 GTSNPN, CDR2 SVGIG (reference sequence). The DNA of the CDR3 is TGTGCCTGGAGTGACCGGGACAGGGGAGGATATAGCAATCAGCCCCAGCATTTT. Its protein is CAWSDRDRGGYSNQPQHF.

The V gene is TRBV19, the J gene TRBJ1-2; D is uncertain. V was pared by 6 bases and J by 0 bases, with 8 bases between. The CDR3 runs 13 residues. The V gene's germline CDR1 is LNHDA and CDR2 SQIVND (reference sequence). CDR3 residues: CASRTGANYGYTF. As DNA, the CDR3 is TGTGCCAGTAGAACCGGGGCTAACTATGGCTACACCTTC. Drawing the rest from reference TRBV19 and TRBJ1-2, the complete variable domain is DGGITQSPKYLFRKEGQNVTLSCEQNLNHDAMYWYRQDPGQGLRLIYYSQIVNDFQKGDIAEGYSVSREKKESFPLTVTSAQKNPTAFYLCASRTGANYGYTFGSGTRLTVV.

The V call is TRBV4-3, the J call TRBJ1-5, with D perhaps matching TRBD1 (5 bases). The CDR3 length is 18 residues. The V and J ends lost 4 bases and 1 base respectively, with 20 bases between them. Germline V gene lookup returns CDR1 LGHNA and CDR2 YSLEER. The CDR3 reads CASSLNRTRVGSNQPQHF. CDR3 sequence (DNA): TGCGCCAGCAGCCTAAATCGGACCAGGGTCGGGAGCAATCAGCCCCAGCATTTT.

J is TRBJ2-3 and V is TRBV25-1; no reliable D call. V was shortened by 8 bases and J by 2 bases, with 11 bases between the two germline ends. This CDR3 contains 13 residues. The germline CDR1 and CDR2 sequences are MGHDK and SYGVNS. The CDR3 is CASLGQTTDTQYF. Here the CDR3 DNA reads TGTGCCAGCCTGGGCCAAACCACAGATACGCAGTATTTT.

The chain uses TRBV4-3 and TRBJ2-2; 7 bases line up with TRBD2. The V and J ends lost 3 bases and 7 bases, in that order; junction bases with no gene match: 8. The CDR3 is 15 residues long. Germline V lookup: CDR1 LGHNA, CDR2 YSLEER. The CDR3 is CASSHHSGWGGELFF. In DNA, the CDR3 is TGCGCCAGCAGCCATCATAGCGGGTGGGGCGGGGAGCTGTTTTTT.

This chain's CDR3 is CASSRGQGNTGELFF. The CDR3 nucleotides are TGTGCCAGCAGCCGCGGACAGGGGAACACCGGGGAGCTGTTTTTT. This chain links TRBV7-9 with TRBJ2-2; TRBD1 matches 8 bases. The germline CDR1 and CDR2 sequences are SEHNR and FQNEAQ (reference sequence). Trimming took 5 bases from V and 1 from J; bases not matched to a gene: 3. The CDR3 spans 15 residues.

This chain uses TRBV7-8 with TRBJ1-1; TRBD1 agrees at 9 bases. The germline V gene encodes CDR1 SGHVS and CDR2 FQNEAQ. V gave up 7 bases and J gave up 5 bases; unmatched junction bases: 8. This CDR3 has 14 amino acids. The CDR3 sequence is CASIDRGSGTEAFF. In DNA, the CDR3 is TGTGCCAGCATCGACAGGGGGAGTGGAACTGAAGCTTTCTTT.

The chain couples TRBV14 to TRBJ2-7; 9 bases match TRBD1. Germline CDR1 is SGHDN and CDR2 is FVKESK. The V gene end was trimmed by 0 bases and the J gene end by 4 bases; junction bases not matched to a gene: 10. The CDR3 consists of 17 residues. The CDR3 nucleotides read TGTGCCAGCAGCCAAGATAAGGGGGGACAGGGTCCGTACGAGCAGTACTTC. Protein product: CASSQDKGGQGPYEQYF.

The V and J genes are TRBV9 and TRBJ2-7, with 7 bases identical to TRBD2. Germline values: CDR1 SGDLS, CDR2 YYNGEE. V was clipped by 0 bases and J by 2 bases; unmatched bases: 5. This CDR3 comprises 15 residues. The CDR3 nucleotides read TGTGCCAGCAGCGTAGACGGGAGGCCCCCCTACGAGCAGTACTTC. Protein sequence: CASSVDGRPPYEQYF.

The chain combines TRBV27 with TRBJ1-1, with 7 bases matching TRBD1. Germline V gene data show CDR1 as MNHEY and CDR2 as SMNVEV (reference sequence). V lost 5 bases and J lost 1; bases outside the gene matches: 4. The CDR3 spans 14 residues. The CDR3 DNA follows: TGTGCCAGCAGTCGACAGGGCGGGAACACTGAAGCTTTCTTT. This gives the protein CASSRQGGNTEAFF.

This rearrangement joins TRBV5-1 to TRBJ2-5; 10 bases match TRBD2. In germline, CDR1 is SGHRS, CDR2 YFSETQ. The CDR3 runs 16 residues. V shed 5 bases and J 4 bases; nucleotides not matched to a gene: 11. The CDR3 sequence is CASRSQRGGFGETQYF. The CDR3 DNA sequence: TGCGCCAGCAGATCCCAGCGGGGGGGCTTTGGAGAGACCCAGTACTTC.

V usage is TRBV28 and J usage is TRBJ2-1, with 11 nucleotides matching TRBD2. The ends lost 7 bases at V and 1 base at J; junction bases unmatched: 12. CDR3 length: 18 residues. Germline-derived CDR1 and CDR2 are MDHEN and SYDVKM. CDR3 in DNA: TGTGCCAGCACATTAGCGGGAGGGTCCCCCGGTTCCTACAATGAGCAGTTCTTC. Translating it yields CASTLAGGSPGSYNEQFF.

The rearrangement links TRBV4-3 to TRBJ2-3; the match to TRBD2 covers 10 bases. CDR3 size: 17 residues. V shed 6 bases and J 3 bases; nucleotides not matched to a gene: 12. Germline CDR1 reads LGHNA; CDR2 reads YSLEER. CDR3 sequence reads: CASRAGLAGVRTDTQYF. DNA of the CDR3: TGCGCCAGCAGGGCGGGGCTAGCGGGAGTACGTACAGATACGCAGTATTTT.

The V call is TRBV5-6, the J call TRBJ2-7; weak D call: TRBD2 (6 bases). The CDR3 contains 14 residues. CDR1 is SGHDT, CDR2 YYEEEE, per germline. Deletions cut 4 bases from V and 6 bases from J, with 17 bases between. CDR3 bases: TGTGCCAGCAGCGCGGGGACGGGACCTACCGAGCAGTACTTC. It yields the protein CASSAGTGPTEQYF.

V usage is TRBV28 and J usage is TRBJ2-7, with D perhaps TRBD1 (6 bases). The CDR3 is 16 residues long. CDR1 MDHEN and CDR2 SYDVKM come from the germline V gene. The V and J ends lost 0 bases and 1 base respectively, with 13 bases between them. The CDR3 loop is CASSLCNRVASYEQYF. The CDR3 region has the DNA TGTGCCAGCAGTTTATGCAACAGGGTGGCATCCTACGAGCAGTACTTC.

The CDR3 loop reads CASSPQRTVETQYF. The CDR3 coding sequence is TGTGCCAGCAGTCCCCAGCGGACAGTTGAGACCCAGTACTTC. The chain carries TRBV28 and TRBJ2-5; possibly TRBD1 for D (6 bases). Germline V gene data show CDR1 as MDHEN and CDR2 as SYDVKM. The CDR3 length is 14 residues. Trimming left V 5 bases short and J 5 bases short, with 15 bases between.

The V call is TRBV6-6, the J call TRBJ2-2; no clear D. V was pared by 2 bases and J by 7 bases, with 8 bases between. The germline V gene has CDR1 MNHNY and CDR2 SVGAGI (reference sequence). The CDR3 totals 13 residues. CDR3 residues: CASSYMMSGELFF. CDR3 DNA sequence: TGTGCCAGCAGTTACATGATGAGCGGGGAGCTGTTTTTT.